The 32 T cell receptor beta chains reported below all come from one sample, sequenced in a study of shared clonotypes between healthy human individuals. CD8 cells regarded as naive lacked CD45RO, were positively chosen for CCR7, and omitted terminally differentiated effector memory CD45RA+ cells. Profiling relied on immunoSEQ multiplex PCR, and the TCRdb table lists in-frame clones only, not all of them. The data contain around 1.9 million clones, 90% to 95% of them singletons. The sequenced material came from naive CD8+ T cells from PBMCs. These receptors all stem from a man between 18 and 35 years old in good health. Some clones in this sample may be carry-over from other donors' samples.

In nucleotides, the CDR3 is TGTGCCAGCAGTTTCCTTCCGGACAGGGACACTGAAGCTTTCTTT. It yields the protein CASSFLPDRDTEAFF. V and J are TRBV6-6 and TRBJ1-1; 8 bases line up with TRBD1. Germline CDR1 and CDR2: MNHNY and SVGAGI (reference sequence). V gave up 4 bases and J gave up 3 bases; unmatched junction bases: 7. The CDR3 is 15 residues long.

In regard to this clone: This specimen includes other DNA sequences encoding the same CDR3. The CDR3 region has the DNA TGCGCCAGCAGCCAAGGTCGAGGGACTGAAGCTTTCTTT. This codes for CASSQGRGTEAFF. The chain has TRBV4-3 and TRBJ1-1; D uncertain. The CDR3 covers 13 residues. From germline, CDR1 is LGHNA and CDR2 YSLEER. V dropped 1 base and J dropped 5 bases, with 8 bases sitting between them.

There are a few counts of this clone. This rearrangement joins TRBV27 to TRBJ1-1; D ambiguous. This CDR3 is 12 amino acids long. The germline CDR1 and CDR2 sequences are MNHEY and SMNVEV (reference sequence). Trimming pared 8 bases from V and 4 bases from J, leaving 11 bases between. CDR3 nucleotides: TGTGCCAGCGGAGACACGGGCACTGAAGCTTTCTTT. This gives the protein CASGDTGTEAFF.

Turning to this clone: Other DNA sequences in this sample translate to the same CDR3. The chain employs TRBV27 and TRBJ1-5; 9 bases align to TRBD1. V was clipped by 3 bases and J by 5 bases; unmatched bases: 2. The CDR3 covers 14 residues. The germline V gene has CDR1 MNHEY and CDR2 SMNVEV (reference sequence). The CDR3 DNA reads TGTGCCAGCAGTTTGAGGGACAGGGATCAGCCCCAGCATTTT. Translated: CASSLRDRDQPQHF.

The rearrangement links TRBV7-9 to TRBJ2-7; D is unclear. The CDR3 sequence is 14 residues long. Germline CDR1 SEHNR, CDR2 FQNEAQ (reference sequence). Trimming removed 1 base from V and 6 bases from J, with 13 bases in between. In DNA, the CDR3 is TGTGCCAGCAGCTTAGTATACATTACGGCCGAGCAGTACTTC. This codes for CASSLVYITAEQYF.

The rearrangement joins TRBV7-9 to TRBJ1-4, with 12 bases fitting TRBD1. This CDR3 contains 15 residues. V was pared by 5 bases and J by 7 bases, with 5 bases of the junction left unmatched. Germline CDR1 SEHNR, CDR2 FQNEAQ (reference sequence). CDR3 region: CASSDRDRGPEKLFF. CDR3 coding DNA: TGTGCCAGCAGCGACCGGGACAGGGGGCCTGAAAAACTGTTTTTT.

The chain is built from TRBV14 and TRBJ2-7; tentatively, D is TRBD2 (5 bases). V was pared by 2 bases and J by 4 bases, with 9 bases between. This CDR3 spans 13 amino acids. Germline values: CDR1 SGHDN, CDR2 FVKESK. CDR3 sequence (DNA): TGTGCCAGCAGCCAAAAACTAGGGTACGAGCAGTACTTC. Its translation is CASSQKLGYEQYF.

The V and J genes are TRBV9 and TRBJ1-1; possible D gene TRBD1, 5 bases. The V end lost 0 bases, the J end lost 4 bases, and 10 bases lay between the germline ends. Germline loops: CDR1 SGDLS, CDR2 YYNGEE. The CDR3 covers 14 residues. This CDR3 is CASSVAGGTTEAFF. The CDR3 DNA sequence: TGTGCCAGCAGCGTAGCGGGGGGGACCACTGAAGCTTTCTTT. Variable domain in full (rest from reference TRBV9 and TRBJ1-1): DSGVTQTPKHLITATGQRVTLRCSPRSGDLSVYWYQQSLDQGLQFLIQYYNGEERAKGNILERFSAQQFPDLHSELNLSSLELGDSALYFCASSVAGGTTEAFFGQGTRLTVV.

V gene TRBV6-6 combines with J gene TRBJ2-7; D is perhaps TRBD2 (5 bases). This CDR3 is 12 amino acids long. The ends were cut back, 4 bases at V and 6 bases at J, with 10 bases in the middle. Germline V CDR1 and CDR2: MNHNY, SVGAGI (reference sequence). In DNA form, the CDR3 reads TGTGCCAGCAGTTCCACTAGTCTCGAGCAGTACTTC. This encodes CASSSTSLEQYF.

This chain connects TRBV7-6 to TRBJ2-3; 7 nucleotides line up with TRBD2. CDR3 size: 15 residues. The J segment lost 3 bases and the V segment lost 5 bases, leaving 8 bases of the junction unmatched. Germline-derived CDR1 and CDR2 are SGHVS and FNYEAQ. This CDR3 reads CASSPWRERTDTQYF. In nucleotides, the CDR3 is TGTGCCAGCAGCCCGTGGCGGGAGAGAACAGATACGCAGTATTTT.

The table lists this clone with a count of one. The CDR3 DNA sequence: TGCGCCAGCAGCCCCCCCCCGGTGACTAGCCGACCTTGGGAGCAGTTCTTC. This codes for CASSPPPVTSRPWEQFF. V usage is TRBV4-1 and J usage is TRBJ2-1; 7 nucleotides align to TRBD2. Germline V CDR1 and CDR2: MGHRA, YSYEKL. V was clipped by 4 bases and J by 10 bases; unmatched bases: 19. The CDR3 extends over 17 amino acids.

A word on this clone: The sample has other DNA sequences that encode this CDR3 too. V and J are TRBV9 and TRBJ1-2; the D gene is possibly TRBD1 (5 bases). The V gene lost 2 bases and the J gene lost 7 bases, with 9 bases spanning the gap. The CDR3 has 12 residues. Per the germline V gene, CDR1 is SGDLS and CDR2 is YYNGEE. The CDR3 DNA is TGTGCCAGCAGCGTTGGGGGTAGTGGCTACACCTTC. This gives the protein CASSVGGSGYTF.

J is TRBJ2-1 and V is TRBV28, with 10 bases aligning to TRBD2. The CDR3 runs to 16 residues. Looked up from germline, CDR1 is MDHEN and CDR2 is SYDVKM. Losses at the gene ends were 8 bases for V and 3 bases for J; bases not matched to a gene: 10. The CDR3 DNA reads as TGTGCCAGCCAAGAACCGGGACTAGCGATCTACAATGAGCAGTTCTTC. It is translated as CASQEPGLAIYNEQFF.

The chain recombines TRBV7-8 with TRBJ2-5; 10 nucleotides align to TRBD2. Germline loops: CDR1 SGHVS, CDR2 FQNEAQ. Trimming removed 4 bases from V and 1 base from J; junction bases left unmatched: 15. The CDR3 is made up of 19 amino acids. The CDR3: CASSSRLAGSLEGQETQYF. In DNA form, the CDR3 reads TGTGCCAGCAGCTCACGACTAGCGGGCTCCTTGGAGGGCCAAGAGACCCAGTACTTC.

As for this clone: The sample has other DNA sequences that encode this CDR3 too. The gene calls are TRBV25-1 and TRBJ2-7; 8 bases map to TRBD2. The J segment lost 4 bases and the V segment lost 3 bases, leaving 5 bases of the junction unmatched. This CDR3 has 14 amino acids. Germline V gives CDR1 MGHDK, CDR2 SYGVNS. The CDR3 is CASSESGSRYEQYF. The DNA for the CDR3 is TGTGCCAGCAGTGAGAGCGGGAGTCGGTACGAGCAGTACTTC.

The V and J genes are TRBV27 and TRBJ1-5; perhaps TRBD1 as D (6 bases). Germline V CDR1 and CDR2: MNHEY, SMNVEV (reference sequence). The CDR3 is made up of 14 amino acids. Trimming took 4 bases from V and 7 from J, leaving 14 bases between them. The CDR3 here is CASSSGGGRQPQHF. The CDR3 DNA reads TGTGCCAGCAGTTCCGGGGGCGGGCGGCAGCCCCAGCATTTT.

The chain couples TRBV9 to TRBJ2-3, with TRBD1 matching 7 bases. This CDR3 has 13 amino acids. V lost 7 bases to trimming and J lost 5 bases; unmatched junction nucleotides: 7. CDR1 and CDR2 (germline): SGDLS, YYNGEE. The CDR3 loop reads CASGQGVGDTQYF. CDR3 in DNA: TGTGCCAGCGGCCAGGGGGTTGGAGATACGCAGTATTTT.

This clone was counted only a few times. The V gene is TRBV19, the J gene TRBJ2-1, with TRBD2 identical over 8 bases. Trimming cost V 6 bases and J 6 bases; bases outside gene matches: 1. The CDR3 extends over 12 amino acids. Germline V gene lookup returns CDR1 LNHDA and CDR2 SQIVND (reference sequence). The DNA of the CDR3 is TGTGCCAGTAGACTAGCGGCCAATGAGCAGTTCTTC. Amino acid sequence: CASRLAANEQFF.

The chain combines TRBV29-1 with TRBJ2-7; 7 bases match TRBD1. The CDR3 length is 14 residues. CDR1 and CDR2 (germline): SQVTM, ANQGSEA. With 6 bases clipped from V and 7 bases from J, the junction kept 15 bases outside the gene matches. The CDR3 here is CSVTSGQSPREQYF. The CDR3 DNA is TGCAGCGTAACCTCGGGACAGAGTCCAAGAGAGCAGTACTTC.

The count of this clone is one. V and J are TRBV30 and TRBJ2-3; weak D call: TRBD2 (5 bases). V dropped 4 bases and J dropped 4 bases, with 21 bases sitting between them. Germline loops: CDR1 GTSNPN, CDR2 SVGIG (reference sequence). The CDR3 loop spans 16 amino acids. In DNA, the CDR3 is TGTGCCTGGAATCCTAGCCCGACGGGTTCCGCAGATACGCAGTATTTT. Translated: CAWNPSPTGSADTQYF.

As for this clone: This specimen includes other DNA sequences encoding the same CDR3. CDR3 region: CASSPGISYEQYF. The CDR3 nucleotides read TGTGCCAGCAGCCCAGGGATCTCCTACGAGCAGTACTTC. V gene TRBV7-9 combines with J gene TRBJ2-7; maybe TRBD1 (5 bases). This CDR3 has 13 residues. CDR1 is SEHNR, CDR2 FQNEAQ, per germline (reference sequence). With 5 bases removed from V and 0 bases from J, the gap between germline ends came to 8 bases.

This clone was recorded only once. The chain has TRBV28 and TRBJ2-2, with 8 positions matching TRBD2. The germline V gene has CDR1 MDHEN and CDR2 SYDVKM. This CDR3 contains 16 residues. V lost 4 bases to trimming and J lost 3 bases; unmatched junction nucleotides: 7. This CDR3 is CASSSQAGADTGELFF. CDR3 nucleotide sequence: TGTGCCAGCAGTTCCCAAGCGGGAGCGGACACCGGGGAGCTGTTTTTT.

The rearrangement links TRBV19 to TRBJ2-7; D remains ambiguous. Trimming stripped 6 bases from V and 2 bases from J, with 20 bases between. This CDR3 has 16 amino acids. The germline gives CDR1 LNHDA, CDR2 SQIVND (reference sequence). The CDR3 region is CASSLVGMSETYEQYF. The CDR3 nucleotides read TGTGCCAGTAGCCTAGTGGGGATGTCCGAGACCTACGAGCAGTACTTC.

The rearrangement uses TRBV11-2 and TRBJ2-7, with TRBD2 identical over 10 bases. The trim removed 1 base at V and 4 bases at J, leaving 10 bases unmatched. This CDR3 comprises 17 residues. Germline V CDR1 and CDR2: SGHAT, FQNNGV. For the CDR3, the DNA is TGTGCCAGCAGCTTAGGTGGATTAATAGCGGGAGGTTACGAGCAGTACTTC. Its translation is CASSLGGLIAGGYEQYF.

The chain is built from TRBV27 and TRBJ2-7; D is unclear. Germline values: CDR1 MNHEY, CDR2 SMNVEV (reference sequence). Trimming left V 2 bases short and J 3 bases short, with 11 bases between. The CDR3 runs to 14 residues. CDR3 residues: CASSLDGVNYEQYF. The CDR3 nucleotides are TGTGCCAGCAGTTTAGATGGGGTAAACTACGAGCAGTACTTC.

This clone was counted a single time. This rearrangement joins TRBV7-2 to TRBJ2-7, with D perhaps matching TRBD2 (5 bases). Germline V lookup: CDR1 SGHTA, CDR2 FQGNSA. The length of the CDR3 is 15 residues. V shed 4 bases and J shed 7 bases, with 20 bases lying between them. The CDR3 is CASSSDSVGWGEQYF. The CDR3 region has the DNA TGTGCCAGCAGCTCGGACTCCGTGGGGTGGGGTGAGCAGTACTTC.

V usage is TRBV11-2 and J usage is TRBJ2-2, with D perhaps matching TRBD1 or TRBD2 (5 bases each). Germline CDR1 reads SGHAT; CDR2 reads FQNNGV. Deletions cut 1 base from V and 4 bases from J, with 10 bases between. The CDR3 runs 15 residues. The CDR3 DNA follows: TGTGCCAGCAGCTTAGGGGGGATAGGCACCGGGGAGCTGTTTTTT. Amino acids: CASSLGGIGTGELFF.

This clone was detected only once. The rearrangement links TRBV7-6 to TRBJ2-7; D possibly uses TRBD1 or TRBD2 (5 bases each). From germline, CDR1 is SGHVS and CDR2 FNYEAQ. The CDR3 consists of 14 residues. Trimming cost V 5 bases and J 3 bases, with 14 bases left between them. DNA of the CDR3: TGTGCCAGCAGCCCCTTCCGGGACCTCTACGAGCAGTACTTC. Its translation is CASSPFRDLYEQYF.

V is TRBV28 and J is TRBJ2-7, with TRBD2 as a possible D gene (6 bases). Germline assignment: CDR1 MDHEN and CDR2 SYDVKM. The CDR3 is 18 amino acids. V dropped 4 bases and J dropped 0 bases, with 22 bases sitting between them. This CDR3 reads CASSSGTAPRDSSYEQYF. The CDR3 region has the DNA TGTGCCAGCAGTTCAGGGACGGCTCCTCGGGACTCCTCCTACGAGCAGTACTTC.

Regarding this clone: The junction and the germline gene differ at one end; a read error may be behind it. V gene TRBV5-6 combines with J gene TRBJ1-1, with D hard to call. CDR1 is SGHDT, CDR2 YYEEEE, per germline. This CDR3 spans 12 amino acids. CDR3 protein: CASSLDGSEAFF. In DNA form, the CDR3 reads TGTGCCAGCAGCTTGGACGGGTCTGAGGCTTTCTTT. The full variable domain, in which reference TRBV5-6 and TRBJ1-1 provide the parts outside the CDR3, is DAGVTQSPTHLIKTRGQQVTLRCSPKSGHDTVSWYQQALGQGPQFIFQYYEEEERQRGNFPDRFSGHQFPNYSSELNVNALLLGDSALYLCASSLDGSEAFFGQGTRLTVV.

The CDR3 here is CASSPFGQGRNEQFF. CDR3 bases: TGTGCCAGCAGCCCGTTCGGTCAGGGGCGCAATGAGCAGTTCTTC. The V gene is TRBV14, the J gene TRBJ2-1; D perhaps matches TRBD1 (6 bases). The V and J ends lost 4 bases and 6 bases respectively, with 16 bases between them. Germline CDR1 and CDR2: SGHDN and FVKESK. This CDR3 is built from 15 residues.

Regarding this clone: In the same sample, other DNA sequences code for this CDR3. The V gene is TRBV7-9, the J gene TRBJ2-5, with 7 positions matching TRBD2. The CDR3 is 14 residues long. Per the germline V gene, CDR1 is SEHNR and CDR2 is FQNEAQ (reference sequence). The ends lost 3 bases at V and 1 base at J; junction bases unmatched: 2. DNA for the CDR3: TGTGCCAGCAGCTTCGGGGGGACCCAAGAGACCCAGTACTTC. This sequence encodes CASSFGGTQETQYF.